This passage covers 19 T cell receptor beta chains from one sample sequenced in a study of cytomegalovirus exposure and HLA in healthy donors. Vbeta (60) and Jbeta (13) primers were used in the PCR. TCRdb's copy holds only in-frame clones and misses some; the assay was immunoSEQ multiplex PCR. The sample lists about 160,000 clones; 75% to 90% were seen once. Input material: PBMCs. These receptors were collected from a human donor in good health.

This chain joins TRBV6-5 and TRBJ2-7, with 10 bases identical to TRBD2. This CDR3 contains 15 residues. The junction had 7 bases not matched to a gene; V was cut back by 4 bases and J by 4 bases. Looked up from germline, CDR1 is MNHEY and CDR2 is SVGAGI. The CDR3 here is CASSSGTSVLYEQYF. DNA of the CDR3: TGTGCCAGCAGTTCCGGGACTAGCGTACTTTACGAGCAGTACTTC.

This chain's CDR3 is CASSMISRGTNEKLFF. The CDR3 coding sequence is TGTGCCAGTAGTATGATCTCGCGTGGTACTAATGAAAAACTGTTTTTT. The genes are TRBV19 and TRBJ1-4; D remains ambiguous. This CDR3 region has 16 residues. In germline, CDR1 is LNHDA, CDR2 SQIVND (reference sequence). V was trimmed by 3 bases and J by 2 bases, leaving 13 bases between them.

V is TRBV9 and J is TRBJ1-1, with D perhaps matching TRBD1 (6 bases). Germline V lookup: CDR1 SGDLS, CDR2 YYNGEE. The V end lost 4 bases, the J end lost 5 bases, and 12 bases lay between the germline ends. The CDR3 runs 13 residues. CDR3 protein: CASSQGGGTEAFF. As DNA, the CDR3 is TGTGCCAGCAGCCAAGGGGGGGGGACTGAAGCTTTCTTT. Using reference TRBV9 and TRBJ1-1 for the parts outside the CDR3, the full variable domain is DSGVTQTPKHLITATGQRVTLRCSPRSGDLSVYWYQQSLDQGLQFLIQYYNGEERAKGNILERFSAQQFPDLHSELNLSSLELGDSALYFCASSQGGGTEAFFGQGTRLTVV.

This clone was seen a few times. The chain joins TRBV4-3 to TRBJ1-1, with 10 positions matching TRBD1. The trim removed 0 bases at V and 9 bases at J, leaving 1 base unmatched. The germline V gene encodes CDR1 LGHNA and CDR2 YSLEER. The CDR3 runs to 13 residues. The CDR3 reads CASSQETGGQAFF. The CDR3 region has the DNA TGCGCCAGCAGCCAAGAGACAGGGGGCCAAGCTTTCTTT.

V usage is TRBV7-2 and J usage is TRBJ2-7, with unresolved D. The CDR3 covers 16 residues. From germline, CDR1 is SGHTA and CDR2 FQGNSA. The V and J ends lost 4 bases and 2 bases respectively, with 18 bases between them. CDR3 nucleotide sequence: TGTGCCAGCAGCTACAAGAACCTGGCAGGCCCCTACGAGCAGTACTTC. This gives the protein CASSYKNLAGPYEQYF.

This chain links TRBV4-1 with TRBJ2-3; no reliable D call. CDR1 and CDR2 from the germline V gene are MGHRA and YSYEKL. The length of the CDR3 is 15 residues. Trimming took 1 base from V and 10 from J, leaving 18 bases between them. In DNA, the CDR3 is TGCGCCAGCAGCCAAGTAGGTGGAGCATTTGCAGCGCAGTATTTT. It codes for CASSQVGGAFAAQYF.

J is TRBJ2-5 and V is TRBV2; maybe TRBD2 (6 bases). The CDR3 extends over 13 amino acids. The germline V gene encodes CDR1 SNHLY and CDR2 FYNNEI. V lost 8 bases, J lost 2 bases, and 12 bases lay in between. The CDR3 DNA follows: TGTGCCAGCCTTATCCGGGAGCAAGAGACCCAGTACTTC. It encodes CASLIREQETQYF.

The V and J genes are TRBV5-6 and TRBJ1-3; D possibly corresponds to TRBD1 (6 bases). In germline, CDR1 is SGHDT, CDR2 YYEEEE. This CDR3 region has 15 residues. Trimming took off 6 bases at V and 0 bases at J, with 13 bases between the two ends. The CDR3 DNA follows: TGTGCCAGCAAGATTACAGGGAACTCTGGAAACACCATATATTTT. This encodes CASKITGNSGNTIYF. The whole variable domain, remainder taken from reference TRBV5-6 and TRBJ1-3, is DAGVTQSPTHLIKTRGQQVTLRCSPKSGHDTVSWYQQALGQGPQFIFQYYEEEERQRGNFPDRFSGHQFPNYSSELNVNALLLGDSALYLCASKITGNSGNTIYFGEGSWLTVV.

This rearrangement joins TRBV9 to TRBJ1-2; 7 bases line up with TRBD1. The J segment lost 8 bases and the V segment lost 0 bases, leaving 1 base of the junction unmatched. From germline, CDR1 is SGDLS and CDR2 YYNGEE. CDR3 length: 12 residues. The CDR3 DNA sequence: TGTGCCAGCAGCGTAGGACAGGGCGGCTACACCTTC. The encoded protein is CASSVGQGGYTF.

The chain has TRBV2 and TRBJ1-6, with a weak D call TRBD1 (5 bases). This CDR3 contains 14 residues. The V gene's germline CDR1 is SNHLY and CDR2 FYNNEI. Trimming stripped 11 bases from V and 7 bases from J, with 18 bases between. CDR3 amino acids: CAGRAGTGNSPLHF. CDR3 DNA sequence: TGTGCCGGGAGGGCCGGGACGGGGAATTCACCCCTCCACTTT.

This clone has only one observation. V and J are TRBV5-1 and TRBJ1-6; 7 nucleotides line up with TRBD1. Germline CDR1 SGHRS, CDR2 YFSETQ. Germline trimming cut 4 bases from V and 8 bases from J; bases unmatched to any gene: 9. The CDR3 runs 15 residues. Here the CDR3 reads CASSTRGVSDSPLHF. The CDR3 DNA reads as TGCGCCAGCAGCACCAGGGGGGTTTCGGATTCACCCCTCCACTTT. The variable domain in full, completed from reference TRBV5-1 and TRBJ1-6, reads KAGVTQTPRYLIKTRGQQVTLSCSPISGHRSVSWYQQTPGQGLQFLFEYFSETQRNKGNFPGRFSGRQFSNSRSEMNVSTLELGDSALYLCASSTRGVSDSPLHFGNGTRLTVT.

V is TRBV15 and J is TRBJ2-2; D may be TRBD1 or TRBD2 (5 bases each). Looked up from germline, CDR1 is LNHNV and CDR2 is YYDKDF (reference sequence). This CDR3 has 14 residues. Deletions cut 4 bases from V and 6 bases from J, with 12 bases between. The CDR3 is CATSTERTSGELFF. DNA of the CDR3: TGTGCCACCAGCACAGAGCGGACATCCGGGGAGCTGTTTTTT.

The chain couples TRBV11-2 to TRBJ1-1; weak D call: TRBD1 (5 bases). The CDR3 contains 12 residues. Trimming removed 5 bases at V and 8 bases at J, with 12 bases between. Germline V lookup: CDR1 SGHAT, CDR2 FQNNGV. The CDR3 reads CASSLGATEAFF. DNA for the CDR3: TGTGCCAGCAGCCTAGGGGCGACAGAAGCTTTCTTT.

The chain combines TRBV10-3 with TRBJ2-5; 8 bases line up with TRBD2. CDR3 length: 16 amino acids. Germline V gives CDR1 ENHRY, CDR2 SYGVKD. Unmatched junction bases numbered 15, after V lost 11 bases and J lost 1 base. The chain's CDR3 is CASRGGAGVAQETQYF. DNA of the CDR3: TGTGCCTCCCGGGGGGGAGCGGGGGTTGCCCAAGAGACCCAGTACTTC.

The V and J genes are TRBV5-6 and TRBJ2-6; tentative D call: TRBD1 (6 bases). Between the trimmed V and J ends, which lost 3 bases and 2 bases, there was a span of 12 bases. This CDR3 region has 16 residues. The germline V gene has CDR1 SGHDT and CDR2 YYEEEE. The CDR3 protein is CASSSYRAPGANVLTF. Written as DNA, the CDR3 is TGTGCCAGCAGCTCTTACAGGGCTCCTGGGGCCAACGTCCTGACTTTC.

CDR3 DNA sequence: TGTGCCAGCAGTGAAAACAGGGTGAATCAGCCCCAGCATTTT. Its protein product is CASSENRVNQPQHF. This rearrangement joins TRBV6-1 to TRBJ1-5; D is possibly TRBD1 (6 bases). CDR1 is MNHNS and CDR2 is SASEGT in the germline V gene. The V end was cut by 2 bases, the J end by 4 bases, with 9 bases between. CDR3 length equals 14 residues.

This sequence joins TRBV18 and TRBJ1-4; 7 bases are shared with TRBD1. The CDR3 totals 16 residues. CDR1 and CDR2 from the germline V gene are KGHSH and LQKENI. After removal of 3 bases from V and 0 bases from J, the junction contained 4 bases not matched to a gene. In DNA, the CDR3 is TGTGCCAGCTCACCCAGACAGGGACCAACTAATGAAAAACTGTTTTTT. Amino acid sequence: CASSPRQGPTNEKLFF.

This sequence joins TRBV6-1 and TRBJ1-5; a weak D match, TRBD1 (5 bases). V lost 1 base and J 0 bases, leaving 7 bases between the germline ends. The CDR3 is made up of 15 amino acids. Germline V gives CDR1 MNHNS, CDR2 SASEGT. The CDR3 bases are TGTGCCAGCAGTGAAGGACAGTATAGCAATCAGCCCCAGCATTTT. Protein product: CASSEGQYSNQPQHF.

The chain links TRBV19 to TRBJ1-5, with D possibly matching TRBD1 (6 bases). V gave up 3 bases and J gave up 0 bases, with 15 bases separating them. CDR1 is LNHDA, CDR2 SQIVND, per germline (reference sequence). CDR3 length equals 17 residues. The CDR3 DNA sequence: TGTGCCAGTAGTATCGGACAGACTACATATAGCAATCAGCCCCAGCATTTT. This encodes CASSIGQTTYSNQPQHF.